This record looks at one T cell receptor (beta chain) sequence and its context. Its specificity is unknown. Both 60 Vbeta primers and 13 Jbeta primers went into the PCR. Profiling relied on immunoSEQ multiplex PCR, and the TCRdb table lists in-frame clones only, not all of them. The sample yields more than 85,000 clones, over 65% seen once. These data belong to a study of cytomegalovirus exposure and HLA in healthy donors. Study-wide results and caveats: Analysis performed later found over 15,000 TCR beta sequences associated with HLA alleles at 0.05 false discovery rate. It was likely that a cluster of highly shared sequence variants was a sequencing artifact.

J lost 5 bases, V lost 3 bases, and 15 bases had no gene match. CDR1 is MNHEY, CDR2 SMNVEV, per germline (reference sequence). CDR3 length: 17 residues. Sequences were obtained from PBMCs. This clonotype was sampled from a middle-aged man in good health and CMV-seropositive. The chain links TRBV27 to TRBJ1-1, with TRBD1 matching over 7 bases. The CDR3 DNA follows: TGTGCCAGCAGTTTTAGACGAACAGGGGTGACAAAGACTGAAGCTTTCTTT. Encoded protein: CASSFRRTGVTKTEAFF.